The entry that follows covers one T cell receptor beta chain sequence. This CDR3 is built from 15 residues. CDR1 is MDHEN, CDR2 SYDVKM, per germline. The V and J ends lost 7 bases and 6 bases respectively, with 21 bases between them. This entry comes from a study of blood T cell repertoires in COVID-19. Profiled with immunoSEQ multiplex PCR; TCRdb holds only in-frame clones, not every one. Here the sample spans 380,000 or so clones, 70% to 90% being singletons. The sequence was collected from a man aged 35 to 55 with acute or convalescent COVID-19. The rearrangement uses TRBV28 and TRBJ1-2; TRBD1 might be the D (5 bases). The sample comprised peripheral blood. The CDR3 is CASTTLDGGVHGYTF. DNA of the CDR3: TGTGCCAGCACCACCCTGGACGGGGGTGTCCATGGCTACACCTTC.